The 10 T cell receptor beta chains presented below share a single source sample, sequenced in a study of blood T cell repertoires in COVID-19. Only in-frame clones appear in the TCRdb table, and some are missing; sequencing was by immunoSEQ multiplex PCR. The sample carries tens of thousands of clones, approximately 92% recorded once. The sequenced sample was peripheral blood. The receptor source for this set is a human donor in a cohort sampled during active COVID-19.

The gene calls are TRBV11-3 and TRBJ1-1; TRBD1 matches 10 bases. V lost 5 bases, J lost 6 bases, and 6 bases stayed unmatched. Germline-derived CDR1 and CDR2 are SGHNT and YENEEA. This CDR3 has 14 residues. For the CDR3, the DNA is TGTGCCAGCAGCGCTGGGACAGGGGCCCCTGAAGCTTTCTTT. It encodes CASSAGTGAPEAFF.

The chain links TRBV4-2 to TRBJ1-5; tentatively, D is TRBD1 (5 bases). CDR3 length: 15 amino acids. Germline V gives CDR1 LGHNA, CDR2 YNFKEQ. Trimming stripped 5 bases from V and 3 bases from J, with 14 bases between. CDR3 in amino acids: CASSSLDSANQPQHF. The CDR3 bases are TGTGCCAGCAGCTCCCTAGACAGCGCCAATCAGCCCCAGCATTTT.

V gene TRBV18 combines with J gene TRBJ1-3, with TRBD1 as a possible D gene (6 bases). V was clipped by 3 bases and J by 3 bases, with 9 bases between them. The germline CDR1 and CDR2 sequences are KGHSH and LQKENI. The CDR3 is 14 residues long. The DNA of the CDR3 is TGTGCCAGCTCACCGCGACAGGTTGGAAACACCATATATTTT. Its translation is CASSPRQVGNTIYF.

The chain is built from TRBV15 and TRBJ1-3, with TRBD1 matching 9 bases. The CDR3 contains 24 residues. Germline V lookup: CDR1 LNHNV, CDR2 YYDKDF (reference sequence). V gave up 0 bases and J gave up 0 bases; unmatched junction bases: 24. This chain's CDR3 is CATSRDRTGDEYEGPSDSGNTIYF. CDR3 bases: TGTGCCACCAGCAGAGACCGGACAGGGGACGAGTACGAAGGGCCTTCCGACTCTGGAAACACCATATATTTT.

Of note for this clone: One end of the junction does not line up with germline, which may come from a read error. This chain uses TRBV7-7 with TRBJ2-1, with 11 bases matching TRBD2. The CDR3 has 15 residues. Per the germline V gene, CDR1 is SSHAT and CDR2 is FNYEAQ (reference sequence). CDR3 sequence: CASSLLAGGPNEQFF. The CDR3 DNA reads TGTGCTAGCAGCCTTCTAGCGGGGGGACCCAATGAGCAGTTCTTC.

This chain uses TRBV2 with TRBJ2-2; D is unresolved. Trimming took 11 bases from V and 0 from J, leaving 13 bases between them. The CDR3 loop spans 14 amino acids. Germline loops: CDR1 SNHLY, CDR2 FYNNEI. The chain's CDR3 is CASSAGSNTGELFF. The CDR3, as DNA: TGTGCCTCCTCCGCCGGGTCGAACACCGGGGAGCTGTTTTTT.

V is TRBV9 and J is TRBJ2-1; the D gene is possibly TRBD1 (5 bases). V was shortened by 1 base and J by 10 bases, with 15 bases between the two germline ends. The CDR3 has 14 amino acids. Germline V CDR1 and CDR2: SGDLS, YYNGEE. This CDR3 is CASSVSASPGEQFF. DNA of the CDR3: TGTGCCAGCAGCGTAAGTGCCTCCCCAGGGGAGCAGTTCTTC.

This chain links TRBV7-2 with TRBJ2-7, with D unresolved. The V end was cut by 3 bases, the J end by 2 bases, with 11 bases between. CDR1 and CDR2 (germline): SGHTA, FQGNSA. The CDR3 consists of 14 residues. CDR3 amino acids: CASSFQSSPYEQYF. As DNA, the CDR3 is TGTGCCAGCAGCTTTCAGTCTAGTCCCTACGAGCAGTACTTC.

The gene calls are TRBV5-6 and TRBJ1-3; D is unresolved. The V gene's germline CDR1 is SGHDT and CDR2 YYEEEE. The V and J ends lost 6 bases and 0 bases respectively, with 7 bases between them. There are 13 residues in the CDR3. The CDR3: CASNQASGNTIYF. The CDR3 DNA sequence: TGTGCCAGCAACCAGGCCTCTGGAAACACCATATATTTT.

This sequence joins TRBV7-2 and TRBJ2-1, with TRBD2 matching over 9 bases. The CDR3 extends over 19 amino acids. Trimming removed 1 base from V and 0 bases from J; junction bases left unmatched: 10. The germline V gene encodes CDR1 SGHTA and CDR2 FQGNSA. This chain's CDR3 is CASSLVSAGGPSSYNEQFF. DNA for the CDR3: TGTGCCAGCAGCTTAGTATCAGCGGGAGGCCCAAGCTCCTACAATGAGCAGTTCTTC.